The 32 T cell receptor beta chains listed next were all sequenced from one sample in a study of cytomegalovirus exposure and HLA in healthy donors. With 60 Vbeta and 13 Jbeta primers, the PCR was carried out. The repertoire was sequenced with immunoSEQ multiplex PCR; TCRdb's copy has only in-frame clones and lacks some. The top ten clones hold around 10% of a sample with about 160,000 clones, 80% to 90% of them seen once. Sequencing was done on a sample of PBMCs. These receptors came from a middle-aged man in good health and CMV-seropositive.

The chain uses TRBV7-9 and TRBJ2-3; TRBD2 is a possible D gene (5 bases). The CDR3 totals 14 residues. Germline V gene lookup returns CDR1 SEHNR and CDR2 FQNEAQ (reference sequence). Deletions cut 3 bases from V and 4 bases from J, with 11 bases between. This CDR3 is CASSLSGGADTQYF. In DNA form, the CDR3 reads TGTGCCAGCAGCTTGTCAGGAGGTGCAGATACGCAGTATTTT.

The gene calls are TRBV29-1 and TRBJ1-5, with D tentatively TRBD1 (5 bases). The CDR3 is made up of 14 amino acids. The germline gives CDR1 SQVTM, CDR2 ANQGSEA. V lost 4 bases, J lost 0 bases, and 10 bases lay in between. CDR3 in DNA: TGCAGCGTTGGGTCGGACAATAGCAATCAGCCCCAGCATTTT. It translates to CSVGSDNSNQPQHF.

The chain employs TRBV2 and TRBJ1-5; 9 bases line up with TRBD1. The germline gives CDR1 SNHLY, CDR2 FYNNEI. After removal of 8 bases from V and 4 bases from J, the junction contained 6 bases not matched to a gene. The CDR3 totals 14 residues. The CDR3: CASRDRVKNQPQHF. The CDR3 DNA follows: TGTGCCAGCCGGGACAGGGTGAAGAATCAGCCCCAGCATTTT. The whole variable domain, filled in from reference TRBV2 and TRBJ1-5, reads EPEVTQTPSHQVTQMGQEVILRCVPISNHLYFYWYRQILGQKVEFLVSFYNNEISEKSEIFDDQFSVERPDGSNFTLKIRSTKLEDSAMYFCASRDRVKNQPQHFGDGTRLSIL.

This rearrangement joins TRBV27 to TRBJ2-3, with a possible D match to TRBD2 (5 bases). Trimming pared 4 bases from V and 2 bases from J, leaving 16 bases between. The CDR3 covers 16 residues. Per the germline V gene, CDR1 is MNHEY and CDR2 is SMNVEV (reference sequence). In nucleotides, the CDR3 is TGTGCCAGCAGTTCAACGCTAGCAGGTCTCACAGATACGCAGTATTTT. It encodes CASSSTLAGLTDTQYF.

The V and J genes are TRBV12-2 and TRBJ2-3; TRBD2 reflects the table's D call only, with no check against the DNA. TRBV12-2 is given as a pseudogene. The CDR3 sequence is 12 residues long. The CDR3 loop is CASRFGAGGQYF. The CDR3 DNA follows: TGTGCAAGTCGCTTCGGCGCGGGAGGGCAGTATTTT.

The genes are TRBV6-5 and TRBJ1-1; maybe TRBD1 (6 bases). V was clipped by 4 bases and J by 1 base, with 13 bases between them. The germline V gene encodes CDR1 MNHEY and CDR2 SVGAGI. The CDR3 is made up of 15 amino acids. The CDR3 bases are TGTGCCAGCAGTTCACAGGGAGGGGCGAACACTGAAGCTTTCTTT. It yields the protein CASSSQGGANTEAFF.

The rearrangement links TRBV7-2 to TRBJ1-1; D uncertain. CDR3 length: 15 residues. V was trimmed by 8 bases and J by 1 base, leaving 17 bases between them. Germline values: CDR1 SGHTA, CDR2 FQGNSA. The CDR3 region is CASGPPVRANTEAFF. The DNA of the CDR3 is TGTGCCAGCGGACCCCCAGTGAGGGCGAACACTGAAGCTTTCTTT.

The gene calls are TRBV6-1 and TRBJ1-2; D ambiguous. The CDR3 totals 13 residues. In germline, CDR1 is MNHNS, CDR2 SASEGT. V lost 3 bases and J lost 4, with 9 bases in between. This chain's CDR3 is CASSERASYGYTF. CDR3 sequence (DNA): TGTGCCAGCAGTGAGAGGGCGAGCTATGGCTACACCTTC.

The V call is TRBV4-3, the J call TRBJ1-1; TRBD1 aligns across 11 bases. This CDR3 contains 17 residues. V lost 0 bases and J lost 3; bases outside the gene matches: 6. The germline CDR1 and CDR2 sequences are LGHNA and YSLEER. Here the CDR3 reads CASSQDPGQGVYTEAFF. The CDR3 DNA reads as TGCGCCAGCAGCCAAGATCCGGGACAGGGGGTATACACTGAAGCTTTCTTT.

The chain carries TRBV9 and TRBJ2-1; D perhaps matches TRBD1 (5 bases). Germline V lookup: CDR1 SGDLS, CDR2 YYNGEE. V was clipped by 0 bases and J by 0 bases, with 7 bases between them. This CDR3 is 15 amino acids long. The CDR3 is CASSVAGNSYNEQFF. The CDR3 DNA sequence: TGTGCCAGCAGCGTAGCAGGGAACTCCTACAATGAGCAGTTCTTC.

The chain combines TRBV28 with TRBJ2-1, with 8 positions matching TRBD1. V lost 6 bases to trimming and J lost 0 bases; unmatched junction nucleotides: 1. CDR1 MDHEN and CDR2 SYDVKM come from the germline V gene. This CDR3 contains 14 residues. The CDR3 nucleotides are TGTGCCAGCAGAACAGGGGGCTCCTACAATGAGCAGTTCTTC. This codes for CASRTGGSYNEQFF.

This clone appeared a single time. The junction does not match germline at one end; this may be a read error. J is TRBJ2-4 and V is TRBV4-2; 9 bases are shared with TRBD2. This CDR3 comprises 18 residues. CDR1 LGHNA and CDR2 YNFKEQ come from the germline V gene. The CDR3 loop is CASSQEERLAEAKNSQYF. The DNA for the CDR3 is TGTGCCAGCAGCCAGGAGGAAAGACTAGCGGAGGCCAAAAACAGTCAGTACTTC.

Comments on this clone: Different DNA sequences within this sample yield the same CDR3. The V and J genes are TRBV28 and TRBJ1-4, with TRBD1 as a possible D gene (5 bases). V gave up 4 bases and J gave up 0 bases, with 9 bases separating them. The CDR3 consists of 15 residues. Germline V gene lookup returns CDR1 MDHEN and CDR2 SYDVKM. The chain's CDR3 is CASSSGGSTNEKLFF. The CDR3 DNA is TGTGCCAGCAGTTCCGGGGGGTCAACTAATGAAAAACTGTTTTTT. Full variable domain (remainder filled in from reference TRBV28 and TRBJ1-4): DVKVTQSSRYLVKRTGEKVFLECVQDMDHENMFWYRQDPGLGLRLIYFSYDVKMKEKGDIPEGYSVSREKKERFSLILESASTNQTSMYLCASSSGGSTNEKLFFGSGTQLSVL.

There are a few counts of this clone. V and J are TRBV5-4 and TRBJ1-4, with TRBD1 as a possible D gene (5 bases). CDR1 SGHNT and CDR2 YYREEE come from the germline V gene (reference sequence). The V and J ends lost 4 bases and 0 bases respectively, with 13 bases between them. The CDR3 is 16 amino acids. The CDR3: CASSQDRGATNEKLFF. The CDR3 nucleotides read TGTGCCAGCAGCCAAGATAGGGGCGCAACTAATGAAAAACTGTTTTTT.

The chain couples TRBV27 to TRBJ2-1, with a weak D call TRBD2 (6 bases). There are 14 residues in the CDR3. V lost 5 bases to trimming and J lost 9 bases, with 17 bases between them. Germline assignment: CDR1 MNHEY and CDR2 SMNVEV (reference sequence). The DNA of the CDR3 is TGTGCCAGCAGTCCCGGTAGCGGTGTAATTGAGCAGTTCTTC. This translates into CASSPGSGVIEQFF.

The chain carries TRBV25-1 and TRBJ2-5, with a possible D match to TRBD2 (7 bases). Germline V lookup: CDR1 MGHDK, CDR2 SYGVNS. CDR3 size: 16 residues. Trimming took off 3 bases at V and 2 bases at J, with 16 bases between the two ends. The CDR3 loop reads CASSDSREGVQETQYF. CDR3 bases: TGTGCCAGCAGTGATTCAAGGGAGGGGGTGCAAGAGACCCAGTACTTC.

V gene TRBV30 combines with J gene TRBJ1-5; 8 positions agree with TRBD1. V was clipped by 3 bases and J by 5 bases; unmatched bases: 3. The germline V gene encodes CDR1 GTSNPN and CDR2 SVGIG (reference sequence). The CDR3 extends over 13 amino acids. DNA of the CDR3: TGTGCCTGGAGCCAACAGGGGGATCAGCCCCAGCATTTT. This encodes CAWSQQGDQPQHF.

This chain links TRBV2 with TRBJ2-7; a weak D match, TRBD1 (6 bases). Germline-derived CDR1 and CDR2 are SNHLY and FYNNEI. V lost 8 bases and J lost 3, with 11 bases in between. The CDR3 covers 12 residues. CDR3 nucleotides: TGTGCCAGCCGGACAGACCGCTACGAGCAGTACTTC. This gives the protein CASRTDRYEQYF.

This chain connects TRBV29-1 to TRBJ1-2; 8 bases map to TRBD1. The germline gives CDR1 SQVTM, CDR2 ANQGSEA. The CDR3 length is 14 residues. J gave up 2 bases and V 3 bases, and 5 bases lay outside the gene matches. The CDR3 sequence: CSVDSTGGNYGYTF. CDR3 DNA sequence: TGCAGCGTTGACTCAACAGGGGGGAACTATGGCTACACCTTC.

The CDR3 protein is CSVWGQGYEKLFF. The CDR3, as DNA: TGCAGCGTTTGGGGACAGGGATATGAAAAACTGTTTTTT. V usage is TRBV29-1 and J usage is TRBJ1-4; 9 bases match TRBD1. Unmatched junction bases numbered 4, after V lost 5 bases and J lost 6 bases. This CDR3 region has 13 residues. Per the germline V gene, CDR1 is SQVTM and CDR2 is ANQGSEA.

This clone was observed once. The gene calls are TRBV18 and TRBJ2-7, with TRBD1 identical over 10 bases. The CDR3 is 15 amino acids. Germline CDR1 KGHSH, CDR2 LQKENI. Trimming cost V 6 bases and J 3 bases; bases outside gene matches: 8. CDR3 protein: CASSAGQGIFYEQYF. The CDR3 coding sequence is TGTGCCAGCTCGGCGGGACAGGGGATCTTCTACGAGCAGTACTTC.

In nucleotides, the CDR3 is TGTGCCAGCAGCTTAGAAGCGGGTGGGCACAATGAGCAGTTCTTC. This codes for CASSLEAGGHNEQFF. The chain is built from TRBV7-2 and TRBJ2-1, with TRBD2 as a possible D gene (6 bases). Trimming stripped 1 base from V and 5 bases from J, with 12 bases between. CDR3 length: 15 residues. Germline CDR1 SGHTA, CDR2 FQGNSA.

The CDR3 reads CASSLQGRNEQYF. DNA for the CDR3: TGTGCCAGCTCACTCCAGGGGCGCAACGAGCAGTACTTC. This chain links TRBV18 with TRBJ2-7; D possibly corresponds to TRBD1 (6 bases). Deletions cut 4 bases from V and 5 bases from J, with 12 bases between. Germline V gene data show CDR1 as KGHSH and CDR2 as LQKENI. The CDR3 covers 13 residues.

The rearrangement uses TRBV6-5 and TRBJ1-2, with TRBD1 identical over 7 bases. This CDR3 comprises 13 residues. With 6 bases clipped from V and 8 bases from J, the junction kept 9 bases outside the gene matches. CDR1 and CDR2 from the germline V gene are MNHEY and SVGAGI. The CDR3, as DNA: TGTGCCAGCAGCGTCGACAGGGACCGAGGCTACACCTTC. This gives the protein CASSVDRDRGYTF.

This clone was picked up a small number of times. The CDR3 region is CASRNDRGLDEKLFF. The CDR3 coding sequence is TGTGCCAGTAGGAATGACAGGGGGCTCGACGAAAAACTGTTTTTT. This chain joins TRBV19 and TRBJ1-4; 10 nucleotides align to TRBD1. Germline V gene lookup returns CDR1 LNHDA and CDR2 SQIVND (reference sequence). The CDR3 is 15 amino acids. V shed 6 bases, J shed 8 bases, and the junction held 9 bases outside the gene matches. The full variable domain, rest sourced from reference TRBV19 and TRBJ1-4, is DGGITQSPKYLFRKEGQNVTLSCEQNLNHDAMYWYRQDPGQGLRLIYYSQIVNDFQKGDIAEGYSVSREKKESFPLTVTSAQKNPTAFYLCASRNDRGLDEKLFFGSGTQLSVL.

The chain has TRBV19 and TRBJ1-4; the match to TRBD1 covers 8 bases. Germline V gene lookup returns CDR1 LNHDA and CDR2 SQIVND (reference sequence). Trimming removed 4 bases from V and 6 bases from J; junction bases left unmatched: 4. The CDR3 runs to 14 residues. The CDR3 sequence: CASSTIQGDEKLFF. The CDR3 nucleotides are TGTGCCAGTAGTACAATACAGGGGGATGAAAAACTGTTTTTT.

The V and J genes are TRBV30 and TRBJ1-5; D not certain. The germline gives CDR1 GTSNPN, CDR2 SVGIG (reference sequence). This CDR3 is 15 amino acids long. Trimming pared 0 bases from V and 2 bases from J, leaving 11 bases between. The CDR3 nucleotides read TGTGCCTGGAGTGTACGCGGGAGTGGCAATCAGCCCCAGCATTTT. It yields the protein CAWSVRGSGNQPQHF.

The J gene is TRBJ1-3, the V gene TRBV5-1; possibly TRBD1 for D (5 bases). The CDR3 totals 16 residues. V lost 0 bases, J lost 0 bases, and 10 bases lay in between. Germline values: CDR1 SGHRS, CDR2 YFSETQ. The CDR3 protein is CASSLVIGGSGNTIYF. CDR3 nucleotide sequence: TGCGCCAGCAGCTTGGTTATCGGGGGCTCTGGAAACACCATATATTTT.

V and J are TRBV2 and TRBJ1-2; 8 bases map to TRBD1. With V trimmed by 3 bases and J by 3 bases, 9 bases remained unmatched. The V gene's germline CDR1 is SNHLY and CDR2 FYNNEI. This CDR3 spans 16 amino acids. Here the CDR3 reads CASSERGQDLYYGYTF. Here the CDR3 DNA reads TGTGCCAGCAGTGAGAGGGGACAGGATCTCTACTATGGCTACACCTTC.

This rearrangement joins TRBV9 to TRBJ2-7; D gene unclear. Germline CDR1 SGDLS, CDR2 YYNGEE. The CDR3 spans 14 residues. The germline V and J ends were trimmed by 4 bases and 0 bases, with 11 bases remaining between them. In nucleotides, the CDR3 is TGTGCCAGCAGCCCCCGTCCTAGCTCCTACGAGCAGTACTTC. Translating gives CASSPRPSSYEQYF.

V gene TRBV13 combines with J gene TRBJ1-1; maybe TRBD1 (5 bases). Germline CDR1 is PRHDT and CDR2 is FYEKMQ (reference sequence). V dropped 5 bases and J dropped 0 bases, with 13 bases sitting between them. CDR3 length: 15 amino acids. In DNA form, the CDR3 reads TGTGCCAGCAGCATGCGGACACCCCTGAACACTGAAGCTTTCTTT. Its protein is CASSMRTPLNTEAFF.

J is TRBJ1-1 and V is TRBV28; D remains unclear. The germline V gene has CDR1 MDHEN and CDR2 SYDVKM. The CDR3 spans 15 residues. V was clipped by 3 bases and J by 1 base, with 12 bases between them. CDR3 residues: CASSFFGRPNTEAFF. CDR3 DNA: TGTGCCAGCAGTTTCTTTGGCCGCCCGAACACTGAAGCTTTCTTT.